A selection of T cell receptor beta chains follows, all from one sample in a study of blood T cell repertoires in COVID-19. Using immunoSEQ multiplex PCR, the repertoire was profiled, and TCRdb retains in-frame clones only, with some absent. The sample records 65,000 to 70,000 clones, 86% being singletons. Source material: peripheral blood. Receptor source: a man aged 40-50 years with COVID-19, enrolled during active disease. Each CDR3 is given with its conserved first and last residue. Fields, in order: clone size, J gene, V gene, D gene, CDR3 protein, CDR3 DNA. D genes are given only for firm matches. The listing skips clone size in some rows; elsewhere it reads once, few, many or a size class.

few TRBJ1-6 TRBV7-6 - CASSLALAGQSSYNSPLHF TGTGCCAGCAGCTTAGCCCTCGCGGGTCAGAGCTCCTATAATTCACCCCTCCACTTT
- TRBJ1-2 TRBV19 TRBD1 CASRVSGQGTPQRGYTF TGTGCCAGTAGGGTATCCGGACAGGGGACCCCCCAACGTGGCTACACCTTC
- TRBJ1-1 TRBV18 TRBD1 CASSPGTGWNAEAFF TGTGCCAGCTCACCAGGGACAGGGTGGAACGCTGAAGCTTTCTTT
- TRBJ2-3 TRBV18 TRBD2 CASSATSGGGADTQYF TGTGCCAGCTCAGCCACGAGCGGGGGGGGTGCAGATACGCAGTATTTT
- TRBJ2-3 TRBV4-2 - CASSQEVDSTDTQYF TGTGCCAGCAGCCAAGAGGTCGACTCAACAGATACGCAGTATTTT
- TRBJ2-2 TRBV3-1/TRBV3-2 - CASSQNTDGELFF TGTGCCAGCAGCCAAAATACTGACGGGGAGCTGTTTTTT
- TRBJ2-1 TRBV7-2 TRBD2 CASSLGTGRGGNNEQFF TGTGCCAGCAGCTTAGGTACTGGGCGGGGGGGTAACAATGAGCAGTTCTTC
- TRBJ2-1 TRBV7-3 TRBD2 CASSTTGGPYNEQFF TGTGCCAGCAGCACAACGGGGGGACCCTACAATGAGCAGTTCTTC
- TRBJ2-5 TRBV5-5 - CASSLSWGGLGETQYF TGTGCCAGCAGCTTGTCCTGGGGGGGGCTGGGAGAGACCCAGTACTTC
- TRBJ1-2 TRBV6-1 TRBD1 CASSATGGQANYGYTF TGTGCCAGCAGTGCAACAGGGGGCCAAGCTAACTATGGCTACACCTTC